The present entry profiles one T cell receptor (beta chain) with its context. These data come from a study of T cell responses to AZD1222 COVID-19 vaccine. Using immunoSEQ multiplex PCR, the repertoire was profiled, and TCRdb retains in-frame clones only, with some absent. Of about 150,000 clones listed, about nine tenths were seen once; the top ten hold 1.5% to 2%. CDR3 length: 14 residues. Germline assignment: CDR1 KGHSH and CDR2 LQKENI. V dropped 4 bases and J dropped 2; count of bases not matched to a gene: 4. The receptor was derived from an adult in good health. The specimen comprised peripheral blood, sampled on day 0 of AZD1222 vaccination. The genes are TRBV18 and TRBJ1-1; TRBD1 matches at 7 bases. This chain's CDR3 is CASSLGQANTEAFF. In DNA, the CDR3 is TGTGCCAGCTCACTCGGACAGGCTAACACTGAAGCTTTCTTT.